These 31 T cell receptor beta chains came from one sample sequenced in a study of blood T cell repertoires in COVID-19. TCRdb's copy holds only in-frame clones and misses some; the assay was immunoSEQ multiplex PCR. The sample lists 250,000 to 300,000 clones; over 65% were seen once. The sequencing sample was made of peripheral blood. The source is a woman of 80 years or more with acute or convalescent COVID-19.

The J gene is TRBJ1-1, the V gene TRBV6-5; the match to TRBD1 covers 8 bases. Germline CDR1 is MNHEY and CDR2 is SVGAGI. This CDR3 is 16 amino acids long. Trimming cost V 4 bases and J 2 bases; bases outside gene matches: 9. CDR3 sequence: CASSSHRGQGNTEAFF. DNA of the CDR3: TGTGCCAGCAGTTCCCACCGCGGACAGGGTAACACTGAAGCTTTCTTT.

This chain links TRBV2 with TRBJ1-5; 7 nucleotides line up with TRBD1. After removal of 5 bases from V and 1 base from J, the junction contained 5 bases not matched to a gene. Germline CDR1 and CDR2: SNHLY and FYNNEI. This CDR3 has 15 residues. CDR3 nucleotides: TGTGCCAGCAGTACCGGGACAGCAAGCAATCAGCCCCAGCATTTT. Amino acid sequence: CASSTGTASNQPQHF.

The chain combines TRBV5-6 with TRBJ2-1; D unclear. Per the germline V gene, CDR1 is SGHDT and CDR2 is YYEEEE. V was pared by 1 base and J by 3 bases, with 8 bases between. CDR3 length equals 14 residues. The chain's CDR3 is CASSLFGSYNEQFF. The CDR3 DNA reads TGTGCCAGCAGCTTGTTTGGTAGCTACAATGAGCAGTTCTTC.

CDR3 loop: CASSLRPSLAGASYEQYF. DNA of the CDR3: TGTGCCAGCAGTTTAAGGCCCTCGCTAGCGGGGGCTTCCTACGAGCAGTACTTC. The chain combines TRBV27 with TRBJ2-7; the match to TRBD2 covers 10 bases. V dropped 2 bases and J dropped 1; count of bases not matched to a gene: 11. Germline CDR1 reads MNHEY; CDR2 reads SMNVEV (reference sequence). The CDR3 contains 18 residues.

The chain uses TRBV10-2 and TRBJ1-3; D call uncertain. The CDR3 consists of 14 residues. The V end lost 2 bases, the J end lost 0 bases, and 5 bases lay between the germline ends. Germline V gives CDR1 WSHSY, CDR2 SAAADI. The CDR3 loop is CASSERSSGNTIYF. The DNA of the CDR3 is TGCGCCAGCAGTGAGCGGTCCTCTGGAAACACCATATATTTT.

The rearrangement links TRBV2 to TRBJ1-2, with 8 bases lining up with TRBD1. Germline-derived CDR1 and CDR2 are SNHLY and FYNNEI. The CDR3 is made up of 14 amino acids. Trimming took 7 bases from V and 3 from J; bases not matched to a gene: 7. The CDR3 spells CASNQAGGDYGYTF. The CDR3 DNA reads as TGTGCCAGCAACCAGGCAGGGGGCGACTATGGCTACACCTTC.

V usage is TRBV2 and J usage is TRBJ2-1; 8 bases agree with TRBD2. The CDR3 is 16 amino acids. The ends lost 6 bases at V and 1 base at J; junction bases unmatched: 8. Per germline, CDR1 SNHLY and CDR2 FYNNEI. In DNA, the CDR3 is TGTGCCAGCAGGGCAAGAGTAGCGGGATCCTACAATGAGCAGTTCTTC. Encoded protein: CASRARVAGSYNEQFF.

The chain links TRBV3-1 (or the pseudogene TRBV3-2) to TRBJ2-1, with 11 bases aligning to TRBD2. This CDR3 is 17 amino acids long. V lost 2 bases to trimming and J lost 8 bases; unmatched junction nucleotides: 11. Germline V gene data show CDR1 as LGHDT and CDR2 as YNNKEL (reference sequence). DNA for the CDR3: TGTGCCAGCAGCCAACACCTCCGACTAGCGGGAAGGGATGAGCAGTTCTTC. It encodes CASSQHLRLAGRDEQFF.

This rearrangement joins TRBV7-9 to TRBJ1-1; perhaps TRBD1 as D (5 bases). V was cut by 0 bases and J by 6 bases, with 20 bases left in between. This CDR3 region has 17 residues. Germline CDR1 SEHNR, CDR2 FQNEAQ (reference sequence). The CDR3 DNA reads as TGTGCCAGCAGCTTAGCGCGCGGAAGGGGCTCGGTTCCTGAAGCTTTCTTT. Its translation: CASSLARGRGSVPEAFF.

J is TRBJ2-4 and V is TRBV19, with 7 bases that match TRBD1. Germline V gene data show CDR1 as LNHDA and CDR2 as SQIVND (reference sequence). With V trimmed by 6 bases and J by 9 bases, 8 bases remained unmatched. This CDR3 has 13 residues. The CDR3 sequence is CASRRTGQSIQYF. In nucleotides, the CDR3 is TGTGCCAGTAGAAGGACAGGTCAGAGCATTCAGTACTTC.

V usage is TRBV3-1 (or the pseudogene TRBV3-2) and J usage is TRBJ1-4, with 8 positions matching TRBD1. The CDR3 runs to 16 residues. Trimming cost V 2 bases and J 4 bases; bases outside gene matches: 6. Germline CDR1 and CDR2: LGHDT and YNNKEL (reference sequence). The CDR3 nucleotides are TGTGCCAGCAGCCAAAGGTCAGGGGGCAGTAATGAAAAACTGTTTTTT. Translation: CASSQRSGGSNEKLFF.

The chain couples TRBV7-9 to TRBJ1-6; D perhaps matches TRBD1 (6 bases). Germline V gene sequence: CDR1 SEHNR, CDR2 FQNEAQ (reference sequence). V dropped 5 bases and J dropped 9 bases, with 11 bases sitting between them. The CDR3 is 13 amino acids. CDR3 residues: CASSLDSFSPLHF. The CDR3 bases are TGTGCCAGCAGCCTGGACAGTTTTTCACCCCTCCACTTT.

V gene TRBV29-1 combines with J gene TRBJ2-5, with a tentative D call TRBD2 (7 bases). Germline lookup yields CDR1 SQVTM and CDR2 ANQGSEA. Deletions cut 3 bases from V and 0 bases from J, with 17 bases between. The CDR3 sequence is 16 residues long. The DNA of the CDR3 is TGCAGCGTTGAGAACAGGAGGGGGGGGTACCAAGAGACCCAGTACTTC. Translation gives CSVENRRGGYQETQYF.

The chain is built from TRBV6-5 and TRBJ2-2; the match to TRBD2 covers 7 bases. This CDR3 contains 16 residues. The V gene's germline CDR1 is MNHEY and CDR2 SVGAGI. V shed 2 bases and J 7 bases; nucleotides not matched to a gene: 10. CDR3 DNA: TGTGCCAGCAGTTACGGTCTGCTCGGCGGGGGCGGGGAGCTGTTTTTT. It encodes CASSYGLLGGGGELFF.

The chain has TRBV11-1 and TRBJ2-3; 12 bases fit TRBD2. The CDR3 contains 15 residues. Germline-derived CDR1 and CDR2 are SGHAT and FQDESV (reference sequence). CDR3 sequence reads: CASPLAGGLTDTQYF. Written as DNA, the CDR3 is TGTGCATCCCCGCTAGCGGGAGGGCTGACCGATACGCAGTATTTT.

V is TRBV27 and J is TRBJ1-5; no clear D. Trimming pared 6 bases from V and 1 base from J, leaving 16 bases between. CDR1 and CDR2 (germline): MNHEY, SMNVEV (reference sequence). The CDR3 extends over 16 amino acids. CDR3 sequence: CASSPTAVRSNQPQHF. DNA of the CDR3: TGTGCCAGCAGCCCCACAGCGGTTCGGAGCAATCAGCCCCAGCATTTT.

The rearrangement joins TRBV6-1 to TRBJ1-2; no clear D gene. Trimming stripped 4 bases from V and 2 bases from J, with 5 bases between. The germline gives CDR1 MNHNS, CDR2 SASEGT. The CDR3 contains 12 residues. CDR3 loop: CASSAVNYGYTF. As DNA, the CDR3 is TGTGCCAGCAGTGCCGTAAACTATGGCTACACCTTC.

DNA for the CDR3: TGCGCCAGCAGCCAAGAACACACCTATGGCTACACCTTC. Amino acids: CASSQEHTYGYTF. The chain combines TRBV4-1 with TRBJ1-2, with no clear D. Trimming stripped 0 bases from V and 4 bases from J, with 6 bases between. CDR1 and CDR2 from the germline V gene are MGHRA and YSYEKL. The CDR3 is 13 residues long.

The rearrangement links TRBV13 to TRBJ1-3; no definite D call. V lost 6 bases and J lost 4, with 13 bases in between. In germline, CDR1 is PRHDT, CDR2 FYEKMQ (reference sequence). This CDR3 has 14 amino acids. CDR3 protein: CASRIGIVGNTIYF. CDR3 sequence (DNA): TGTGCCAGCAGGATCGGGATCGTCGGAAACACCATATATTTT.

The rearrangement links TRBV24-1 to TRBJ2-2; tentatively, D is TRBD2 (6 bases). This CDR3 contains 16 residues. In germline, CDR1 is KGHDR, CDR2 SFDVKD. Trimming took off 2 bases at V and 1 base at J, with 10 bases between the two ends. CDR3 nucleotides: TGTGCCACCAGTGATTCGAAAGCGGGGAACACCGGGGAGCTGTTTTTT. Translation: CATSDSKAGNTGELFF.

The genes are TRBV5-5 and TRBJ1-5; TRBD1 matches at 7 bases. Losses at the gene ends were 0 bases for V and 7 bases for J; bases not matched to a gene: 1. Per germline, CDR1 SGHKS and CDR2 YYEKEE (reference sequence). The CDR3 is 13 amino acids. The CDR3, as DNA: TGTGCCAGCAGCTTGGAGACAGGGCAGCCCCAGCATTTT. Protein product: CASSLETGQPQHF.

The rearrangement uses TRBV7-2 and TRBJ1-1; a possible D gene is TRBD1 (5 bases). V was pared by 5 bases and J by 9 bases, with 16 bases between. Germline V gene lookup returns CDR1 SGHTA and CDR2 FQGNSA. The CDR3 length is 13 residues. DNA of the CDR3: TGTGCCAGCAGCAAGGACACCAAGGGGCAAGCTTTCTTT. Translation gives CASSKDTKGQAFF. Full variable domain (outside the CDR3, taken from reference TRBV7-2 and TRBJ1-1): GAGVSQSPSNKVTEKGKDVELRCDPISGHTALYWYRQSLGQGLEFLIYFQGNSAPDKSGLPSDRFSAERTGGSVSTLTIQRTQQEDSAVYLCASSKDTKGQAFFGQGTRLTVV.

This chain joins TRBV5-8 and TRBJ2-7; 8 bases fit TRBD1. V trimming: 3 bases; J trimming: 6 bases; junction bases outside the gene matches: 17. This CDR3 region has 17 residues. Looked up from germline, CDR1 is SGHTS and CDR2 is YDEGEE. The CDR3 DNA reads as TGTGCCAGCAGCTCACGGGCTCGGACAGGGAACTTTGCCGAGCAGTACTTC. It yields the protein CASSSRARTGNFAEQYF.

The V call is TRBV4-1, the J call TRBJ2-1; D is undetermined. The CDR3 is 16 residues long. V was pared by 0 bases and J by 0 bases, with 9 bases between. CDR1 is MGHRA and CDR2 is YSYEKL in the germline V gene. Written as DNA, the CDR3 is TGCGCCAGCAGCCAAGAACGCAGAAGCTCCTACAATGAGCAGTTCTTC. Protein product: CASSQERRSSYNEQFF.

The chain carries TRBV9 and TRBJ2-2; a possible D gene is TRBD1 (6 bases). The ends were cut back, 3 bases at V and 6 bases at J, with 9 bases in the middle. The CDR3 consists of 13 residues. The germline gives CDR1 SGDLS, CDR2 YYNGEE. CDR3 region: CASSEQGPGELFF. CDR3 coding DNA: TGTGCCAGCAGCGAACAGGGCCCCGGGGAGCTGTTTTTT. Supplemented by reference TRBV9 and TRBJ2-2, the full variable domain reads DSGVTQTPKHLITATGQRVTLRCSPRSGDLSVYWYQQSLDQGLQFLIQYYNGEERAKGNILERFSAQQFPDLHSELNLSSLELGDSALYFCASSEQGPGELFFGEGSRLTVL.

J is TRBJ1-4 and V is TRBV24-1, with D unresolved. Germline V CDR1 and CDR2: KGHDR, SFDVKD. The V gene lost 7 bases and the J gene lost 8 bases, with 7 bases spanning the gap. CDR3 length: 11 residues. The CDR3 bases are TGTGCCACCAGAGACGGGGAAAAACTGTTTTTT. Protein product: CATRDGEKLFF.

The rearrangement joins TRBV6-5 to TRBJ2-7; 10 nucleotides agree with TRBD1. Unmatched junction bases numbered 2, after V lost 0 bases and J lost 0 bases. Per germline, CDR1 MNHEY and CDR2 SVGAGI. The CDR3 is 16 amino acids. The chain's CDR3 is CASSYSWTGGSYEQYF. The CDR3 nucleotides are TGTGCCAGCAGTTACTCGTGGACAGGGGGCTCCTACGAGCAGTACTTC.

This clone was observed a single time. The chain recombines TRBV19 with TRBJ1-6, with 10 bases matching TRBD1. The length of the CDR3 is 20 residues. Germline-derived CDR1 and CDR2 are LNHDA and SQIVND (reference sequence). With V trimmed by 3 bases and J by 0 bases, 11 bases remained unmatched. CDR3 residues: CASSMAAPGQGSSYNSPLHF. CDR3 nucleotide sequence: TGTGCCAGTAGTATGGCCGCACCGGGACAGGGGAGCTCCTATAATTCACCCCTCCACTTT. The complete variable domain, with remaining parts taken from reference TRBV19 and TRBJ1-6, reads DGGITQSPKYLFRKEGQNVTLSCEQNLNHDAMYWYRQDPGQGLRLIYYSQIVNDFQKGDIAEGYSVSREKKESFPLTVTSAQKNPTAFYLCASSMAAPGQGSSYNSPLHFGNGTRLTVT.

The chain carries TRBV2 and TRBJ1-5; no firm D call. CDR3 length: 15 residues. CDR1 is SNHLY and CDR2 is FYNNEI in the germline V gene. The ends were cut back, 10 bases at V and 0 bases at J, with 16 bases in the middle. The CDR3 DNA sequence: TGTGCCACCAGAGAGGGAGCGTATAGCAATCAGCCCCAGCATTTT. This translates into CATREGAYSNQPQHF. Complete variable domain (other parts from reference TRBV2 and TRBJ1-5): EPEVTQTPSHQVTQMGQEVILRCVPISNHLYFYWYRQILGQKVEFLVSFYNNEISEKSEIFDDQFSVERPDGSNFTLKIRSTKLEDSAMYFCATREGAYSNQPQHFGDGTRLSIL.

The chain combines TRBV11-2 with TRBJ1-2; D might be TRBD1 (5 bases). CDR3 length: 16 amino acids. Germline loops: CDR1 SGHAT, CDR2 FQNNGV. With 0 bases removed from V and 4 bases from J, the gap between germline ends came to 15 bases. CDR3 residues: CASSLDGRAVAYGYTF. The CDR3 DNA follows: TGTGCCAGCAGCTTAGACGGCAGGGCGGTCGCCTATGGCTACACCTTC.

This chain connects TRBV4-1 to TRBJ2-5; TRBD2 might be the D (5 bases). There are 18 residues in the CDR3. With 0 bases removed from V and 2 bases from J, the gap between germline ends came to 19 bases. Germline V gene data show CDR1 as MGHRA and CDR2 as YSYEKL. DNA for the CDR3: TGCGCCAGCAGCCAAGAGCCGCTGAGAGGTGGCGGGCAAGAGACCCAGTACTTC. As protein: CASSQEPLRGGGQETQYF.